This passage covers 4 T cell receptor beta chains from one sample sequenced in a study of response to subunit inactivated influenza vaccine. MiXCR was run by TCRdb on the RT-PCR reads, yielding one entry per CDR3 protein. The sample records more than 700,000 distinct CDR3 sequences, 21% being singletons. The sample here was PBMCs from blood, taken 5 days after vaccination. Receptors originate from a man in his fifties who received an inactivated influenza vaccine.

This clonotype appeared many times. The genes are TRBV29-1 and TRBJ2-7; 11 bases are shared with TRBD1. Trimming took 7 bases from V and 4 from J; bases not matched to a gene: 9. CDR1 and CDR2 from the germline V gene are SQVTM and ANQGSEA. This CDR3 has 14 residues. DNA of the CDR3: TGCAGCGCTAGGGGGACAGGGGGAACGTACGAGCAGTACTTC. It encodes CSARGTGGTYEQYF.

V and J are TRBV24-1 and TRBJ2-2, with TRBD1 matching over 7 bases. V gave up 10 bases and J gave up 6 bases; unmatched junction bases: 7. The CDR3 extends over 13 amino acids. The germline gives CDR1 KGHDR, CDR2 SFDVKD. CDR3 in DNA: TGTGCCACACGACAGGGTGGTCCCGGGGAGCTGTTTTTT. Protein sequence: CATRQGGPGELFF.

V and J are TRBV12-3 or TRBV12-4 and TRBJ2-2; the match to TRBD2 covers 9 bases. After removal of 3 bases from V and 7 bases from J, the junction contained 6 bases not matched to a gene. This CDR3 is 15 amino acids long. The CDR3 spells CASSFFSGSDGELFF. CDR3 coding DNA: TGTGCCAGCAGTTTCTTTAGCGGGAGCGACGGGGAGCTGTTTTTT.

This clonotype has a handful of counts. One base away lies a much larger clone, so this may be a sequencing read error. The chain combines TRBV6-4 with TRBJ2-1, with D unclear. The CDR3 has 12 residues. Germline V CDR1 and CDR2: MRHNA, SNTAGT. Trimming pared 6 bases from V and 3 bases from J, leaving 6 bases between. The DNA of the CDR3 is TGTGCCAGCAGGGCCAGCTACAATGAGCAGTTCTTC. This sequence encodes CASRASYNEQFF.